The 32 T cell receptor beta chains below come from one sample, sequenced in a study of CD8 T cell repertoires and HIV-1 epitope variants. The data were produced by immunoSEQ multiplex PCR, yet TCRdb's version contains in-frame clones alone and is incomplete. The sample includes thousands of clones, roughly 60% of them seen just once. Antigens for these TCRs are unknown. What was sequenced was cultured CD8+ T cells derived from PBMCs. Receptors originate from a male donor with HIV.

The chain carries TRBV5-4 and TRBJ2-7, with a possible D match to TRBD2 (6 bases). Trimming removed 2 bases at V and 6 bases at J, with 9 bases between. CDR3 length equals 12 residues. Germline CDR1 SGHNT, CDR2 YYREEE (reference sequence). The CDR3 is CASSLRAGEQYF. The DNA for the CDR3 is TGTGCCAGCAGCTTACGAGCGGGCGAGCAGTACTTC. Based on the CDR3 plus reference TRBV5-4 and TRBJ2-7, the full variable domain is ETGVTQSPTHLIKTRGQQVTLRCSSQSGHNTVSWYQQALGQGPQFIFQYYREEENGRGNFPPRFSGLQFPNYSSELNVNALELDDSALYLCASSLRAGEQYFGPGTRLTVT.

The chain employs TRBV7-2 and TRBJ2-7; 8 nucleotides line up with TRBD1. Losses at the gene ends were 4 bases for V and 3 bases for J; bases not matched to a gene: 8. The CDR3 consists of 15 residues. CDR1 is SGHTA and CDR2 is FQGNSA in the germline V gene. CDR3 DNA: TGTGCCAGCAGCTCAAGGACAGGGATCGTCTACGAGCAGTACTTC. It translates to CASSSRTGIVYEQYF.

The gene calls are TRBV19 and TRBJ2-2; D ambiguous. Germline V gene lookup returns CDR1 LNHDA and CDR2 SQIVND (reference sequence). This CDR3 is built from 14 residues. The V end lost 0 bases, the J end lost 6 bases, and 8 bases lay between the germline ends. The CDR3 spells CASSIDSSSGELFF. The CDR3, as DNA: TGTGCCAGTAGTATAGATAGTTCGTCCGGGGAGCTGTTTTTT.

The chain is built from TRBV6-5 and TRBJ2-7; 10 bases match TRBD2. CDR3 length equals 13 residues. After removal of 5 bases from V and 5 bases from J, the junction contained 3 bases not matched to a gene. CDR1 is MNHEY and CDR2 is SVGAGI in the germline V gene. Here the CDR3 DNA reads TGTGCCAGCAGTCTAGCGGGGGTCAACGAGCAGTACTTC. Encoded protein: CASSLAGVNEQYF.

This clone showed up just a few times. The V and J genes are TRBV6-5 and TRBJ1-4, with a tentative D call TRBD1 (5 bases). The CDR3 has 13 residues. Germline loops: CDR1 MNHEY, CDR2 SVGAGI. The ends were cut back, 2 bases at V and 10 bases at J, with 11 bases in the middle. CDR3 protein: CASSYKWGLKLFF. CDR3 coding DNA: TGTGCCAGCAGTTACAAATGGGGACTAAAACTGTTTTTT.

Only a few counts were recorded for this clone. The chain is built from TRBV29-1 and TRBJ2-7; 8 bases map to TRBD2. CDR1 and CDR2 from the germline V gene are SQVTM and ANQGSEA. V shed 7 bases, J shed 3 bases, and the junction held 11 bases outside the gene matches. The CDR3 sequence is 14 residues long. DNA of the CDR3: TGCAGCGGCATAACTAGCGGAACCGTCTACGAGCAGTACTTC. Amino acid sequence: CSGITSGTVYEQYF.

This clone is labeled as medium-sized (0.01 to 0.1%). V is TRBV4-1 and J is TRBJ1-1; 8 bases agree with TRBD1. Germline V gives CDR1 MGHRA, CDR2 YSYEKL. V gave up 4 bases and J gave up 8 bases; unmatched junction bases: 6. The CDR3 runs 13 residues. The CDR3 nucleotides read TGCGCCAGCAGCCGTTTACAGGGGGAGGAAGCTTTCTTT. This codes for CASSRLQGEEAFF.

V and J are TRBV7-9 and TRBJ1-1; D is unclear. The CDR3 contains 12 residues. Germline loops: CDR1 SEHNR, CDR2 FQNEAQ (reference sequence). V lost 5 bases and J lost 8, with 12 bases in between. In DNA form, the CDR3 reads TGTGCCAGCAGCCTACCCGGTAGGGAAGCTTTCTTT. Residues: CASSLPGREAFF.

The CDR3 DNA sequence: TGCAGCGTGGCCCTAGCGGGGGAAGAGACCCAGTACTTC. This sequence encodes CSVALAGEETQYF. The J gene is TRBJ2-5, the V gene TRBV29-1; 10 nucleotides agree with TRBD2. CDR3 length: 13 amino acids. Trimming took 6 bases from V and 3 from J; bases not matched to a gene: 4. CDR1 SQVTM and CDR2 ANQGSEA come from the germline V gene. Drawing the rest from reference TRBV29-1 and TRBJ2-5, the complete variable domain is SAVISQKPSRDICQRGTSLTIQCQVDSQVTMMFWYRQQPGQSLTLIATANQGSEATYESGFVIDKFPISRPNLTFSTLTVSNMSPEDSSIYLCSVALAGEETQYFGPGTRLLVL.

V gene TRBV28 combines with J gene TRBJ2-7; TRBD1 might be the D (6 bases). CDR1 and CDR2 from the germline V gene are MDHEN and SYDVKM. V was clipped by 5 bases and J by 2 bases, with 13 bases between them. The CDR3 is made up of 14 amino acids. The CDR3 loop reads CASSTRGFTYEQYF. The CDR3 region has the DNA TGTGCCAGCAGTACCAGGGGATTTACCTACGAGCAGTACTTC.

The J gene is TRBJ2-7, the V gene TRBV28, with a tentative D call TRBD2 (6 bases). The V gene's germline CDR1 is MDHEN and CDR2 SYDVKM. The germline V and J ends were trimmed by 2 bases and 3 bases, with 23 bases remaining between them. The CDR3 is 18 residues long. CDR3 residues: CASSLGGMEGYTHYEQYF. The CDR3 DNA follows: TGTGCCAGCAGTTTAGGAGGGATGGAAGGCTACACCCACTACGAGCAGTACTTC. The variable domain in full, with the rest retrieved from reference TRBV28 and TRBJ2-7, is DVKVTQSSRYLVKRTGEKVFLECVQDMDHENMFWYRQDPGLGLRLIYFSYDVKMKEKGDIPEGYSVSREKKERFSLILESASTNQTSMYLCASSLGGMEGYTHYEQYFGPGTRLTVT.

The gene calls are TRBV7-6 and TRBJ1-1; D not resolved. The CDR3 covers 14 residues. The germline CDR1 and CDR2 sequences are SGHVS and FNYEAQ. Deletions cut 2 bases from V and 4 bases from J, with 11 bases between. The CDR3 region is CASSLIEDGTEAFF. CDR3 sequence (DNA): TGTGCCAGCAGCTTAATCGAGGACGGCACTGAAGCTTTCTTT.

V and J are TRBV9 and TRBJ2-2; possibly TRBD1 for D (6 bases). This CDR3 contains 16 residues. CDR1 is SGDLS, CDR2 YYNGEE, per germline. Trimming removed 3 bases at V and 5 bases at J, with 17 bases between. CDR3 in amino acids: CASSEGPKTGTGELFF. CDR3 nucleotides: TGTGCCAGCAGCGAAGGACCTAAAACAGGGACCGGGGAGCTGTTTTTT.

The CDR3 reads CASSLEGQGTQYF. In DNA form, the CDR3 reads TGCGCCAGCAGCTTGGAGGGGCAGGGGACCCAGTACTTC. The chain joins TRBV5-1 to TRBJ2-5; maybe TRBD1 (5 bases). The CDR3 extends over 13 amino acids. Germline lookup yields CDR1 SGHRS and CDR2 YFSETQ. Trimming stripped 0 bases from V and 7 bases from J, with 10 bases between.

This chain links TRBV19 with TRBJ2-2; D remains ambiguous. Germline CDR1 and CDR2: LNHDA and SQIVND (reference sequence). Trimming left V 7 bases short and J 5 bases short, with 8 bases between. This CDR3 contains 12 residues. CDR3 sequence (DNA): TGTGCCAGTAAGGAGCGAACCGGGGAGCTGTTTTTT. Amino acid sequence: CASKERTGELFF.

This chain links TRBV10-2 with TRBJ2-3, with TRBD1 as a possible D gene (5 bases). Trimming cost V 2 bases and J 2 bases, with 11 bases left between them. Germline values: CDR1 WSHSY, CDR2 SAAADI. This CDR3 is 15 amino acids long. The CDR3 here is CASSEAAGLTDTQYF. The CDR3 nucleotides are TGCGCCAGCAGTGAGGCGGCAGGGCTCACAGATACGCAGTATTTT.

This chain uses TRBV11-2 with TRBJ2-1, with D possibly called TRBD1 or TRBD2 (5 bases each). This CDR3 contains 15 residues. CDR1 is SGHAT, CDR2 FQNNGV, per germline. Trimming shortened V by 8 bases and J by 0 bases, and 14 bases separated the two germline ends. This CDR3 reads CASGGLASSYNEQFF. The CDR3 bases are TGTGCCAGCGGGGGTTTGGCCAGCTCCTACAATGAGCAGTTCTTC.

Only one count was recorded for this clone. The chain links TRBV19 to TRBJ2-7; maybe TRBD2 (6 bases). Germline V CDR1 and CDR2: LNHDA, SQIVND (reference sequence). The CDR3 extends over 15 amino acids. Trimming shortened V by 7 bases and J by 4 bases, and 20 bases separated the two germline ends. The chain's CDR3 is CASTPSGDNGYEQYF. CDR3 bases: TGTGCCAGTACCCCATCGGGGGATAACGGGTACGAGCAGTACTTC. The whole variable domain, remainder taken from reference TRBV19 and TRBJ2-7, is DGGITQSPKYLFRKEGQNVTLSCEQNLNHDAMYWYRQDPGQGLRLIYYSQIVNDFQKGDIAEGYSVSREKKESFPLTVTSAQKNPTAFYLCASTPSGDNGYEQYFGPGTRLTVT.

The V and J genes are TRBV4-2 and TRBJ2-1; 8 bases are a match to TRBD2. CDR1 is LGHNA and CDR2 is YNFKEQ in the germline V gene. This CDR3 contains 17 residues. The V gene end was trimmed by 0 bases and the J gene end by 0 bases; junction bases not matched to a gene: 4. The CDR3 sequence: CASSQDTSGSSYNEQFF. The CDR3 DNA is TGTGCCAGCAGCCAAGATACTAGCGGAAGCTCCTACAATGAGCAGTTCTTC.

This chain uses TRBV6-5 with TRBJ2-7; D is perhaps TRBD1 (7 bases). Germline lookup yields CDR1 MNHEY and CDR2 SVGAGI. Deletions cut 6 bases from V and 6 bases from J, with 18 bases between. The CDR3 contains 14 residues. The CDR3 here is CASSPTGRNREQYF. The CDR3 bases are TGTGCCAGCAGCCCGACAGGGAGGAATCGCGAGCAGTACTTC.

The chain recombines TRBV7-9 with TRBJ2-7; D not resolved. The length of the CDR3 is 14 residues. Trimming removed 5 bases at V and 1 base at J, with 12 bases between. Germline V gene lookup returns CDR1 SEHNR and CDR2 FQNEAQ (reference sequence). The CDR3 reads CASSPFTPSYEQYF. CDR3 nucleotide sequence: TGTGCCAGCAGCCCGTTTACCCCTTCCTACGAGCAGTACTTC.

This clone was seen a handful of times. The V gene is TRBV28, the J gene TRBJ1-2, with a tentative D call TRBD1 (5 bases). The CDR3 is 10 amino acids. CDR1 and CDR2 (germline): MDHEN, SYDVKM. The V and J ends lost 10 bases and 11 bases respectively, with 14 bases between them. CDR3 region: CATTLGTYTF. The CDR3 nucleotides read TGTGCCACTACCCTTGGGACGTACACCTTC.

The rearrangement uses TRBV9 and TRBJ2-3; TRBD1 might be the D (6 bases). The germline gives CDR1 SGDLS, CDR2 YYNGEE. This CDR3 is built from 16 residues. Trimming removed 3 bases at V and 0 bases at J, with 14 bases between. The CDR3 nucleotides are TGTGCCAGCAGCGGAAAGACAGGAGCTAGCACAGATACGCAGTATTTT. Its translation: CASSGKTGASTDTQYF.

This clone was seen more than once but under ten times. Other DNA sequences of this sample code for an identical CDR3. This chain's CDR3 is CASSLGTRLGQYF. CDR3 nucleotides: TGCGCCAGCAGCTTGGGGACCCGGCTGGGGCAGTACTTC. The rearrangement links TRBV5-1 to TRBJ2-7; D is unresolved. The V gene lost 0 bases and the J gene lost 9 bases, with 13 bases spanning the gap. This CDR3 spans 13 amino acids. CDR1 and CDR2 from the germline V gene are SGHRS and YFSETQ.

The V gene is TRBV19, the J gene TRBJ2-1, with D tentatively TRBD2 (5 bases). V lost 4 bases, J lost 7 bases, and 17 bases lay in between. Germline loops: CDR1 LNHDA, CDR2 SQIVND (reference sequence). The CDR3 is 15 amino acids. DNA of the CDR3: TGTGCCAGTAGTAAGGCGGGCCTCCTTTTTAATGAGCAGTTCTTC. It is translated as CASSKAGLLFNEQFF.

This sequence joins TRBV7-2 and TRBJ2-7, with D possibly being TRBD2 (6 bases). The V end lost 2 bases, the J end lost 6 bases, and 8 bases lay between the germline ends. Germline CDR1 and CDR2: SGHTA and FQGNSA. The CDR3 has 12 residues. The DNA of the CDR3 is TGTGCCAGCAGCTTACGAGCGGGCGAGCAGTACTTC. Translating gives CASSLRAGEQYF. Based on the CDR3 plus reference TRBV7-2 and TRBJ2-7, the full variable domain is GAGVSQSPSNKVTEKGKDVELRCDPISGHTALYWYRQSLGQGLEFLIYFQGNSAPDKSGLPSDRFSAERTGGSVSTLTIQRTQQEDSAVYLCASSLRAGEQYFGPGTRLTVT.

This clone was picked up a small number of times. The rearrangement links TRBV4-1 to TRBJ1-1, with D hard to call. Germline lookup yields CDR1 MGHRA and CDR2 YSYEKL. This CDR3 has 13 residues. Trimming took 1 base from V and 4 from J, leaving 7 bases between them. The CDR3 protein is CASSQGGSTEAFF. Written as DNA, the CDR3 is TGCGCCAGCAGCCAAGGAGGGAGCACTGAAGCTTTCTTT.

This clone was detected only a few times. This chain joins TRBV2 and TRBJ2-7; no clear D. Germline CDR1 reads SNHLY; CDR2 reads FYNNEI. There are 14 residues in the CDR3. V lost 3 bases, J lost 3 bases, and 12 bases lay in between. The CDR3 sequence is CASSDELEIYEQYF. CDR3 DNA: TGTGCCAGCAGTGACGAGCTCGAGATCTACGAGCAGTACTTC. Based on the CDR3 plus reference TRBV2 and TRBJ2-7, the full variable domain is EPEVTQTPSHQVTQMGQEVILRCVPISNHLYFYWYRQILGQKVEFLVSFYNNEISEKSEIFDDQFSVERPDGSNFTLKIRSTKLEDSAMYFCASSDELEIYEQYFGPGTRLTVT.

V gene TRBV30 combines with J gene TRBJ1-6; unclear D gene. With 2 bases removed from V and 7 bases from J, the gap between germline ends came to 12 bases. CDR3 length: 14 residues. The germline V gene has CDR1 GTSNPN and CDR2 SVGIG (reference sequence). DNA for the CDR3: TGTGCCTGGAGTAGAGGGCAGGACAATTCACCCCTCCACTTT. Its translation is CAWSRGQDNSPLHF.

The CDR3, as DNA: TGTGCCAGCAGCTTAGTTACCTCCTACAATGAGCAGTTCTTC. Protein sequence: CASSLVTSYNEQFF. The chain employs TRBV7-8 and TRBJ2-1; no clear D. This CDR3 region has 14 residues. V lost 1 base and J 0 bases, leaving 4 bases between the germline ends. The germline gives CDR1 SGHVS, CDR2 FQNEAQ.

This clone was counted a single time. The chain is built from TRBV5-8 and TRBJ2-1, with 15 bases matching TRBD2. V shed 2 bases and J 4 bases; nucleotides not matched to a gene: 4. There are 17 residues in the CDR3. Germline CDR1 and CDR2: SGHTS and YDEGEE. CDR3 sequence (DNA): TGTGCCAGCAGCTTTGGGACTAGCGGGGGGCCGTACAATGAGCAGTTCTTC. Residues: CASSFGTSGGPYNEQFF.

This chain joins TRBV6-5 and TRBJ2-7, with 8 bases matching TRBD1. V was pared by 7 bases and J by 5 bases, with 10 bases of the junction left unmatched. CDR1 and CDR2 (germline): MNHEY, SVGAGI. The CDR3 is 14 residues long. The CDR3 region is CASTTDRVGNEQYF. The CDR3 coding sequence is TGTGCCAGCACTACGGACAGGGTAGGAAACGAGCAGTACTTC.